These T cell receptor beta chains were read from a single sample in a study of cytomegalovirus exposure and HLA in healthy donors. TCRdb's table, derived via immunoSEQ multiplex PCR, lists solely in-frame clones and lacks some. The data show 180,000 or so clones, approximately 89% seen once. Input material: PBMCs. The source is a man between 18 and 35 years old in good health and CMV-seropositive. Each CDR3 is given with its conserved first and last residue. The D gene is left open where the match is weak. Clone size appears in some rows only: once, few, many, or a class for an expanded clone.

clone_size,j_call,d_call,v_call,cdr3_nt,cdr3_aa
.,TRBJ2-7,.,TRBV29-1,TGCAGCGTTGAAACAGGGATTGGAGCCTACGAGCAGTACTTC,CSVETGIGAYEQYF
few,TRBJ1-5,.,TRBV18,TGTGCCAGCTCACCACCGGGTGGAGGTCAGCCCCAGCATTTT,CASSPPGGGQPQHF
few,TRBJ1-2,.,TRBV9,TGTGCCAGCAGCGTAGGAGGTACGGTCTATGGCTACACCTTC,CASSVGGTVYGYTF
many,TRBJ2-7,TRBD2,TRBV28,TGTGCCAGCAGTTCGACTAGCGGGACACCCTACGAGCAGTACTTC,CASSSTSGTPYEQYF
.,TRBJ2-1,TRBD2,TRBV27,TGTGCCAGCAGTATACTAGCGGGAGGGCCTGGAGAGCAGTTCTTC,CASSILAGGPGEQFF
once,TRBJ2-7,.,TRBV28,TGTGCCAGCAGTTTCAACGAGCAGTACTTC,CASSFNEQYF
.,TRBJ1-5,TRBD1,TRBV6-6,TGTGCCAGTTCGGGACAGGGGAGCGGTCAGCCCCAGCATTTT,CASSGQGSGQPQHF
.,TRBJ1-2,TRBD1,TRBV6-6,TGTGCCAGCAGTGCCGGGACAGACACAGTTAACTATGGCTACACCTTC,CASSAGTDTVNYGYTF
few,TRBJ1-6,TRBD1,TRBV6-5,TGTGCCAGCAGGGGGGACAGGGGATCACCCCTCCACTTT,CASRGDRGSPLHF
few,TRBJ2-1,.,TRBV7-9,TGTGCCAGCAGCTTATCAGGGGACAATGAGCAGTTCTTC,CASSLSGDNEQFF
.,TRBJ2-1,.,TRBV10-2,TGCGCCAGCAGTGACGACAAGATATGGCAGTTCTTC,CASSDDKIWQFF
.,TRBJ1-5,.,TRBV6-5,TGTGCCAGCAGTTATGGCGGACAGAACAATCAGCCCCAGCATTTT,CASSYGGQNNQPQHF
.,TRBJ2-7,TRBD2,TRBV5-5,TGTGCCAGCAGCCGGGGACTAGCGGGACCCAACTCCTACGAGCAGTACTTC,CASSRGLAGPNSYEQYF
.,TRBJ2-1,.,TRBV7-8,TGTGCCAGCAGCTTAGGGGCCCCGAACAATGAGCAGTTCTTC,CASSLGAPNNEQFF
.,TRBJ2-1,TRBD2,TRBV27,TGTGCCAGCGGCCGGGACTACGGCCTTGGTAATGAGCAGTTCTTC,CASGRDYGLGNEQFF
.,TRBJ1-6,.,TRBV30,TGTGCCTGGAGTGAAGGGGCTAGGTTGACCCTCCACTTT,CAWSEGARLTLHF
.,TRBJ2-3,TRBD2,TRBV11-3,TGTGCCAGCAGCCCGGGGGGACTAGGTCAGGAGGATACGCAGTATTTT,CASSPGGLGQEDTQYF
.,TRBJ1-1,.,TRBV9,TGTGCCAGCAGGCCCTGGGGGGACACTGAAGCTTTCTTT,CASRPWGDTEAFF
.,TRBJ2-5,.,TRBV5-6,TGTGCCAGCAGCTTGGCCCGTGACTCCCTTATGTACTTC,CASSLARDSLMYF
.,TRBJ2-3,TRBD2,TRBV28,TGTGCCAGCAGTTTTCCTGACAGGACTAGCGGGAGTTTACGCACAGATACGCAGTATTTT,CASSFPDRTSGSLRTDTQYF
.,TRBJ2-5,.,TRBV9,TGTGCCAGCAGCGCCACCCCAATACTAGTAAGAGAGACCCAGTACTTC,CASSATPILVRETQYF
.,TRBJ2-6,.,TRBV6-6,TGTGCCAGCAGTCCCGGGGTCTCTGGGGCCAACGTCCTGACTTTC,CASSPGVSGANVLTF
.,TRBJ2-7,TRBD1,TRBV7-2,TGTGCCAGCAGCTACGACAGGGATGTAGGCTACGAGCAGTACTTC,CASSYDRDVGYEQYF
.,TRBJ1-1,.,TRBV7-8,TGTGCCAGCAGCTTAGCAGCCCAGGGCCTGAACACTGAAGCTTTCTTT,CASSLAAQGLNTEAFF
.,TRBJ2-7,TRBD1,TRBV5-8,TGTGCCAACCGGGACAGTTACCTGCAGTACTTC,CANRDSYLQYF
.,TRBJ2-1,.,TRBV28,TGTGCCAGCAGAATAGCGAATAATGAGCAGTTCTTC,CASRIANNEQFF
.,TRBJ2-5,TRBD1,TRBV13,TGTGCCAGCAGCTTAGCCCCCGGGACAGGGTTCGGGACCCAGTACTTC,CASSLAPGTGFGTQYF
.,TRBJ2-2,TRBD1,TRBV18,TGTGCCAGCTCACCTGGGACAGCTATTCGTAGCGGGGAGCTGTTTTTT,CASSPGTAIRSGELFF
.,TRBJ2-7,TRBD1,TRBV4-1,TGCGCCAGCAGCCAGGGCGGGACAGGGGAGGAGCAGTACTTC,CASSQGGTGEEQYF
.,TRBJ2-2,TRBD1,TRBV6-5,TGTGCCAGCAGGACAGGGGGCCACTCCACCGGGGAGCTGTTTTTT,CASRTGGHSTGELFF
.,TRBJ2-3,TRBD1,TRBV4-3,TGCGCCAGCAGCCAAGAGACAGGGGCGAGCACAGATACGCAGTATTTT,CASSQETGASTDTQYF
.,TRBJ2-2,.,TRBV2,TGTGCCAGCAAGCTTGGAGGGGTAACCGGGGAGCTGTTTTTT,CASKLGGVTGELFF
.,TRBJ1-2,TRBD1,TRBV30,TGTGCCTGGAGTTGGGCAACGGACAGGGTGAACTATGGCTACACCTTC,CAWSWATDRVNYGYTF
few,TRBJ2-5,TRBD2,TRBV15,TGTGCCACCAGGGGGTTAGGGACTAGCGGGAGCCGGGAGACCCAGTACTTC,CATRGLGTSGSRETQYF
.,TRBJ2-1,TRBD2,TRBV4-1,TGCGCCAGCAGCCAAGGGGGACTAGCGGACAACAATGAGCAGTTCTTC,CASSQGGLADNNEQFF
.,TRBJ2-7,TRBD1,TRBV28,TGTGCCAGCAGTCTCCCGGGACAGGGATGGGAGCAGTACTTC,CASSLPGQGWEQYF
few,TRBJ1-2,TRBD1,TRBV4-2,TGTGCCAGCAGCCAAGATTCACAGGGGGTCGGCTACACCTTC,CASSQDSQGVGYTF
.,TRBJ2-3,TRBD1,TRBV5-1,TGCGCCAGCAGCTTTACCCGGGACAGGGGAGCAGATACGCAGTATTTT,CASSFTRDRGADTQYF
.,TRBJ2-1,TRBD2,TRBV28,TGTGCCAGCAGTTTCACTAGCGGGGGGGCCCATGAGCAGTTCTTC,CASSFTSGGAHEQFF
few,TRBJ1-3,.,TRBV7-3,TGTGCCAGCAGCCCCATCTCGACACGCAACTCTGGAAACACCATATATTTT,CASSPISTRNSGNTIYF
.,TRBJ2-1,.,TRBV27,TGTGCCAGCAGTTTAGAGGCTACCCGGGATGAGCAGTTCTTC,CASSLEATRDEQFF
.,TRBJ2-1,.,TRBV4-2,TGTGCCAGCAGCCAAGATGCTAGCGACTACAATGAGCAGTTCTTC,CASSQDASDYNEQFF
.,TRBJ2-1,.,TRBV4-3,TGCGCCAGCAGCCCCGGGTTATGGGATGAGCAGTTCTTC,CASSPGLWDEQFF
.,TRBJ2-2,TRBD2,TRBV27,TGTGCCAGCAGTTTCACTAGCGGGGCCTACACCGGGGAGCTGTTTTTT,CASSFTSGAYTGELFF
.,TRBJ1-5,.,TRBV9,TGTGCCAGCAGCGTAGGTTCCAGTCAAAATCAGCCCCAGCATTTT,CASSVGSSQNQPQHF
once,TRBJ2-2,TRBD2,TRBV7-3,TGTGCCAGCAGCTCCGGGGGGGCAAGCACCGGGGAGCTGTTTTTT,CASSSGGASTGELFF
.,TRBJ1-6,TRBD1,TRBV5-6,TGTGCCAGCAGCTTGAGAGGGGGCGTGAATTCACCCCTCCACTTT,CASSLRGGVNSPLHF
.,TRBJ1-6,.,TRBV4-3,TGCGCCAGCAGGGCCTCCGGGGGCTCCTATAATTCACCCCTCCACTTT,CASRASGGSYNSPLHF
.,TRBJ2-7,TRBD1,TRBV5-1,TGCGCCAGCAGCTTTGAGACAGGGGCCTACGAGCAGTACTTC,CASSFETGAYEQYF
.,TRBJ2-3,.,TRBV4-1,TGCGCCAGCAGCCCCCAGGGAAGAGGACCAGATACGCAGTATTTT,CASSPQGRGPDTQYF
.,TRBJ1-5,TRBD1,TRBV10-2,TGCGCCAGCAGCCGACAGGGTAGCAATCAGCCCCAGCATTTT,CASSRQGSNQPQHF